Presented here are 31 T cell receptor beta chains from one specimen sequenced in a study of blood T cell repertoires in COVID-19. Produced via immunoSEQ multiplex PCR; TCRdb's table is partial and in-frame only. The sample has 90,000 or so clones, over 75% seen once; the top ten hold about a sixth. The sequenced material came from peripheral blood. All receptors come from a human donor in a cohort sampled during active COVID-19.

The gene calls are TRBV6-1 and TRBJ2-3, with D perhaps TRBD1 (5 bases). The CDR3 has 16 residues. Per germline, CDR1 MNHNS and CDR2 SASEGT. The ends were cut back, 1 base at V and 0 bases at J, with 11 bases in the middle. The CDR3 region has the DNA TGTGCCAGCAGTGAAGACAGGATAACTAGCACAGATACGCAGTATTTT. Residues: CASSEDRITSTDTQYF.

Here the CDR3 reads CAWSKGGSTDTQYF. The CDR3 DNA follows: TGTGCCTGGAGCAAGGGGGGGAGCACAGATACGCAGTATTTT. V and J are TRBV30 and TRBJ2-3, with D tentatively TRBD2 (7 bases). Germline V gene data show CDR1 as GTSNPN and CDR2 as SVGIG (reference sequence). There are 14 residues in the CDR3. Trimming removed 3 bases at V and 0 bases at J, with 10 bases between.

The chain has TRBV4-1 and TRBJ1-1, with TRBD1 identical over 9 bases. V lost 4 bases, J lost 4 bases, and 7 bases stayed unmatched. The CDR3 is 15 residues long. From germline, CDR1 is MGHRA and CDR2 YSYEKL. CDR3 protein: CASSRKQGARTEAFF. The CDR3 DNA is TGCGCCAGCAGCCGGAAACAGGGGGCCCGCACTGAAGCTTTCTTT.

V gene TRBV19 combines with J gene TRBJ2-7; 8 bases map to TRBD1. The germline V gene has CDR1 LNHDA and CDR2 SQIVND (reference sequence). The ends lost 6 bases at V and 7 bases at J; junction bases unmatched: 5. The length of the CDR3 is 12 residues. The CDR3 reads CASRQGAGEQYF. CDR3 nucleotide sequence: TGTGCCAGTAGGCAGGGGGCAGGGGAGCAGTACTTC.

DNA for the CDR3: TGCGCCAGCAGCCCTACAGGTTTTAATCAGCCCCAGCATTTT. Its protein product is CASSPTGFNQPQHF. The V call is TRBV4-1, the J call TRBJ1-5; a weak D match, TRBD1 (5 bases). Trimming removed 4 bases from V and 4 bases from J, with 11 bases in between. CDR3 length: 14 amino acids. In germline, CDR1 is MGHRA, CDR2 YSYEKL.

CDR3 DNA: TGTGCCAGCAGCTCCCAAAGCCTTACCGGGGAGCTGTTTTTT. It codes for CASSSQSLTGELFF. The gene calls are TRBV11-3 and TRBJ2-2; no reliable D call. This CDR3 comprises 14 residues. Germline loops: CDR1 SGHNT, CDR2 YENEEA. Trimming took off 4 bases at V and 5 bases at J, with 11 bases between the two ends.

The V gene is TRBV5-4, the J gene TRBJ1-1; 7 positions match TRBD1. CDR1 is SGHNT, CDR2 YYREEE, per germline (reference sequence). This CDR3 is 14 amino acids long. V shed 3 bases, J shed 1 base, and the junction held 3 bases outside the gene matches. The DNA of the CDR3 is TGTGCCAGCAGCTCAGACAGGGCGAACACTGAAGCTTTCTTT. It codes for CASSSDRANTEAFF.

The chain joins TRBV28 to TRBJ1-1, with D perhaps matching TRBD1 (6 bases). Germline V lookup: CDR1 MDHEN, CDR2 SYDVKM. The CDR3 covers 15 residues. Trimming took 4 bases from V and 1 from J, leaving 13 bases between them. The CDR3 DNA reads TGTGCCAGCAGTTCATCAGGGGCTGGGAACACTGAAGCTTTCTTT. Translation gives CASSSSGAGNTEAFF.

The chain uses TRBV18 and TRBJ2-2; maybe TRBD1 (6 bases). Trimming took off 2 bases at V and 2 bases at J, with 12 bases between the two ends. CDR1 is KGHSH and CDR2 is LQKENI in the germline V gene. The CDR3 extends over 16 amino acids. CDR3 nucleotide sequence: TGTGCCAGCTCACCATACCCAGGGGCCAACACCGGGGAGCTGTTTTTT. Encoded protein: CASSPYPGANTGELFF.

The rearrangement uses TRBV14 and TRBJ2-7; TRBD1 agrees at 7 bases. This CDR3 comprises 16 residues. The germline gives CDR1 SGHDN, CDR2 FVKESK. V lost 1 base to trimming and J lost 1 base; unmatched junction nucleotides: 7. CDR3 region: CASSQVGRGLSYEQYF. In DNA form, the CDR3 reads TGTGCCAGCAGCCAAGTAGGTAGGGGGCTTTCCTACGAGCAGTACTTC.

The CDR3 here is CASSVGHLQETQYF. Here the CDR3 DNA reads TGTGCCAGCAGCGTAGGACATCTACAAGAGACCCAGTACTTC. This sequence joins TRBV9 and TRBJ2-5; unclear D gene. CDR3 length equals 14 residues. Germline CDR1 and CDR2: SGDLS and YYNGEE. Trimming cost V 0 bases and J 2 bases, with 8 bases left between them.

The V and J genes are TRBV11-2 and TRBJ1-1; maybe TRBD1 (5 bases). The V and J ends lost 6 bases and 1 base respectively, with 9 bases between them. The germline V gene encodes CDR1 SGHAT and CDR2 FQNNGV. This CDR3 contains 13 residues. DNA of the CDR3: TGTGCCAGCAGGTCCGGACAGAACACTGAAGCTTTCTTT. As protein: CASRSGQNTEAFF.

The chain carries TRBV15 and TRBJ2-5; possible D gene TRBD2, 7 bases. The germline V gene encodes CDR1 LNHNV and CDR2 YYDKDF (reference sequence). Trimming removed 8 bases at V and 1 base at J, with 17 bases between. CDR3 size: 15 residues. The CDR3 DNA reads TGTGCCACCTCTCCCAGGGGAGGGACCCAAGAGACCCAGTACTTC. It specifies CATSPRGGTQETQYF.

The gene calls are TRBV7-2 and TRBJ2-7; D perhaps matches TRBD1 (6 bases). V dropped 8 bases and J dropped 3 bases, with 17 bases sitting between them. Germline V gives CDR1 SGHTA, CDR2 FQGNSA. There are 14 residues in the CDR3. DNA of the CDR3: TGTGCCAGCCGTGGGGGCTCCTCGGGCTACGAGCAGTACTTC. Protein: CASRGGSSGYEQYF.

The CDR3 DNA follows: TGTGCCAGCACCGTTGCGGGTCAGCCCCAGCATTTT. This codes for CASTVAGQPQHF. The chain carries TRBV12-3 or TRBV12-4 and TRBJ1-5; the D is unclear. The ends were cut back, 7 bases at V and 6 bases at J, with 10 bases in the middle. The CDR3 length is 12 residues.

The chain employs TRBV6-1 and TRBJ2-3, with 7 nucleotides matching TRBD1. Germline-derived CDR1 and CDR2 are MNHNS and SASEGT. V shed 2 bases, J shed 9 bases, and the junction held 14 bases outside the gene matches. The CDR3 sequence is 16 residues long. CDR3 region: CASSEFSGTAQRTQYF. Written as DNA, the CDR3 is TGTGCCAGCAGTGAATTCTCCGGGACAGCACAGAGGACGCAGTATTTT.

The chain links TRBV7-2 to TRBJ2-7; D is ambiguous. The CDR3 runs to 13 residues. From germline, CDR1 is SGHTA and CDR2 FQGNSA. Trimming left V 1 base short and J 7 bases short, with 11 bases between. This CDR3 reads CASSLGEVGEQYF. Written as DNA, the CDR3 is TGTGCCAGCAGCTTAGGAGAGGTTGGTGAGCAGTACTTC.

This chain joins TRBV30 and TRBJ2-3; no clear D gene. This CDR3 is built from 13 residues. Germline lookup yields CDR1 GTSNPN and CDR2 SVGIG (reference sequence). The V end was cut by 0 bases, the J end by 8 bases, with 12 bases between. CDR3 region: CAWSVTAPVTQYF. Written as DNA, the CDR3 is TGTGCCTGGAGTGTGACTGCTCCAGTTACGCAGTATTTT.

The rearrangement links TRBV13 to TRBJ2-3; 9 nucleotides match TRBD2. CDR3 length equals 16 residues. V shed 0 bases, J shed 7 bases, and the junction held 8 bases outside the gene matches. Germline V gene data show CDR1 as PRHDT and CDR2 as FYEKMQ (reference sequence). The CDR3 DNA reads TGTGCCAGCAGCTTAGGTAGCGGGGGCCACAAATATACGCAGTATTTT. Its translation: CASSLGSGGHKYTQYF.

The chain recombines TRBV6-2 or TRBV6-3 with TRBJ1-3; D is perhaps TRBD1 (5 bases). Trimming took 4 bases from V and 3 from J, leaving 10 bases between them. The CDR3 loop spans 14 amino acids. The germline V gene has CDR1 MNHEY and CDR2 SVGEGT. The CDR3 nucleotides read TGTGCCAGCAGTTCCAGGGACTTTGGAAACACCATATATTTT. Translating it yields CASSSRDFGNTIYF.

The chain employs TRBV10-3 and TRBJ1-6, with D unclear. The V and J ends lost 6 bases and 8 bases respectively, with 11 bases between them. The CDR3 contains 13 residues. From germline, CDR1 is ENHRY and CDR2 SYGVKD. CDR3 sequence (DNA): TGTGCCATCAGAGGAGGTAGTCATTCACCCCTCCACTTT. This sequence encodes CAIRGGSHSPLHF.

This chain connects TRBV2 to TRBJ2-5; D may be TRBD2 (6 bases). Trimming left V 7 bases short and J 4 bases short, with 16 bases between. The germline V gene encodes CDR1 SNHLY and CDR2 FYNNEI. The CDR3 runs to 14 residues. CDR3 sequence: CASMYRTNGETQYF. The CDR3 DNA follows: TGTGCCAGCATGTATAGGACTAACGGAGAGACCCAGTACTTC.

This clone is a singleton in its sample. This CDR3 reads CASSLGGYEQFF. The DNA of the CDR3 is TGTGCCAGCAGCTTAGGAGGGTATGAGCAGTTCTTC. The rearrangement joins TRBV7-3 to TRBJ2-1, with D maybe TRBD2 (6 bases). This CDR3 is 12 amino acids long. V was trimmed by 2 bases and J by 8 bases, leaving 7 bases between them. The germline V gene encodes CDR1 SGHTA and CDR2 FQGTGA. The full variable domain, rest sourced from reference TRBV7-3 and TRBJ2-1, is GAGVSQTPSNKVTEKGKYVELRCDPISGHTALYWYRQSLGQGPEFLIYFQGTGAADDSGLPNDRFFAVRPEGSVSTLKIQRTERGDSAVYLCASSLGGYEQFFGPGTRLTVL.

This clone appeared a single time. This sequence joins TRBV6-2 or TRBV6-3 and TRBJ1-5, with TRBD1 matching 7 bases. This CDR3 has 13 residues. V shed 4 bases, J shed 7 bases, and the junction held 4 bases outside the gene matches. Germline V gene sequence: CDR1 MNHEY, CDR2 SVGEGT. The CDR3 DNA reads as TGTGCCAGCAGTTCCCAGGGGGGACAGCCCCAGCATTTT. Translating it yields CASSSQGGQPQHF.

CDR3 nucleotides: TGCGCCAGCAGCAGATCACCGGGGACAGGGGGAGGCGACGAGACCCAGTACTTC. This gives the protein CASSRSPGTGGGDETQYF. This chain connects TRBV5-1 to TRBJ2-5; 11 nucleotides align to TRBD1. The V gene's germline CDR1 is SGHRS and CDR2 YFSETQ. The CDR3 contains 18 residues. The V and J ends lost 4 bases and 5 bases, in that order; junction bases with no gene match: 16.

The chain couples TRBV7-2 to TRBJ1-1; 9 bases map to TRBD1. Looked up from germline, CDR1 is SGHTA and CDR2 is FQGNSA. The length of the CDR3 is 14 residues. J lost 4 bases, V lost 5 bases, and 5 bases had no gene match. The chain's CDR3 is CASSTGQGPTEAFF. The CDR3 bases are TGTGCCAGCAGCACGGGACAGGGTCCCACTGAAGCTTTCTTT.

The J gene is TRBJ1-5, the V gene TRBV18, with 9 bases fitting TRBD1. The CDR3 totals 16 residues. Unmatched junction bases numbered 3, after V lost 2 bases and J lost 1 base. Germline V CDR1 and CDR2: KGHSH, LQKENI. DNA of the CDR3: TGTGCCAGCTCACCAGGGACAGGGCGGAGCAATCAGCCCCAGCATTTT. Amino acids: CASSPGTGRSNQPQHF.

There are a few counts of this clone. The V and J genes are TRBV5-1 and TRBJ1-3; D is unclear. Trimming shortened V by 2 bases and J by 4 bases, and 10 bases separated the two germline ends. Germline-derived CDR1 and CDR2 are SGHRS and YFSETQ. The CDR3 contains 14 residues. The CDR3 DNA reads TGCGCCAGCAGCTTAGCCTTTTCCGGAAACACCATATATTTT. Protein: CASSLAFSGNTIYF.

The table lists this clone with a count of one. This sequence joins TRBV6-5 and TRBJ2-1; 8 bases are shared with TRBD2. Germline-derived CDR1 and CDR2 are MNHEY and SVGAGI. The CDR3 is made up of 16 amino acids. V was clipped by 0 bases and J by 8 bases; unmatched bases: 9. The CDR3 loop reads CASSYSRGGGPHEQFF. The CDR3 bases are TGTGCCAGCAGTTACTCGAGGGGCGGGGGGCCCCATGAGCAGTTCTTC.

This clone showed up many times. The CDR3 nucleotides are TGTGCCAGCAGCCCGACACGGACAGCTTCCTATGGCTACACCTTC. As protein: CASSPTRTASYGYTF. The chain links TRBV7-9 to TRBJ1-2, with D possibly matching TRBD1 (6 bases). The germline V and J ends were trimmed by 5 bases and 4 bases, with 17 bases remaining between them. The germline CDR1 and CDR2 sequences are SEHNR and FQNEAQ (reference sequence). The CDR3 loop spans 15 amino acids.

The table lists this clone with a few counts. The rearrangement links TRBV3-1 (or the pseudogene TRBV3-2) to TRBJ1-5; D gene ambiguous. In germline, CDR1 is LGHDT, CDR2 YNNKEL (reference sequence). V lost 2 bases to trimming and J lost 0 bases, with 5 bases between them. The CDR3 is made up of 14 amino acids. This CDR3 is CASSQQVSNQPQHF. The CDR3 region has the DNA TGTGCCAGCAGCCAACAGGTTAGCAATCAGCCCCAGCATTTT.